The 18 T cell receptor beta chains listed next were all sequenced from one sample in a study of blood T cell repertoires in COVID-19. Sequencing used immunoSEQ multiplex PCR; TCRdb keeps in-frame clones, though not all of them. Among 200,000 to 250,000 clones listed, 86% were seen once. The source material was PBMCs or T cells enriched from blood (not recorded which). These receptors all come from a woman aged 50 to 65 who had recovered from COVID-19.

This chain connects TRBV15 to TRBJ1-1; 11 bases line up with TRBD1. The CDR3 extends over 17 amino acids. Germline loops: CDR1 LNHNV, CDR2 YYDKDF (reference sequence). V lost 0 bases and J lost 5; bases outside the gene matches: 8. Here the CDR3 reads CATSREGTGGRRTEAFF. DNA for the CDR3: TGTGCCACCAGCAGAGAAGGGACAGGGGGAAGGAGGACTGAAGCTTTCTTT.

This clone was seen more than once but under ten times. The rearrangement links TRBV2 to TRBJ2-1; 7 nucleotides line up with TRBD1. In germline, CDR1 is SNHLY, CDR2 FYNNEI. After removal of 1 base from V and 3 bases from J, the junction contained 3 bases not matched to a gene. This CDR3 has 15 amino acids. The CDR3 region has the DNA TGTGCCAGCAGTGAAGGCCAGGGGGACTACAATGAGCAGTTCTTC. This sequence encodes CASSEGQGDYNEQFF. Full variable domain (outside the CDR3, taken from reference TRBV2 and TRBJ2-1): EPEVTQTPSHQVTQMGQEVILRCVPISNHLYFYWYRQILGQKVEFLVSFYNNEISEKSEIFDDQFSVERPDGSNFTLKIRSTKLEDSAMYFCASSEGQGDYNEQFFGPGTRLTVL.

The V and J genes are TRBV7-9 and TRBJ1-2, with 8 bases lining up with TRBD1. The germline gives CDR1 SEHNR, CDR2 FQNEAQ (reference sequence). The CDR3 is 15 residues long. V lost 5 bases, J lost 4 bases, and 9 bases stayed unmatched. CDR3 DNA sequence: TGTGCCAGCAGCCCGATGACAGGGGAAATCTATGGCTACACCTTC. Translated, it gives CASSPMTGEIYGYTF.

The CDR3 is CASSYAVGGTEAFF. The CDR3 region has the DNA TGTGCCAGCAGTTACGCAGTCGGGGGTACTGAAGCTTTCTTT. The chain couples TRBV6-2 or TRBV6-3 to TRBJ1-1; D is perhaps TRBD1 (5 bases). Trimming removed 2 bases at V and 5 bases at J, with 12 bases between. Germline loops: CDR1 MNHEY, CDR2 SVGEGT. The CDR3 length is 14 residues.

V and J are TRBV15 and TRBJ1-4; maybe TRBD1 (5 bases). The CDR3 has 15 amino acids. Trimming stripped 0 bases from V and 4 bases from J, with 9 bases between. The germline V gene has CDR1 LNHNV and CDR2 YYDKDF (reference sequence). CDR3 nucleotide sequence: TGTGCCACCAGCAGAGATGGGGGGTTTAATGAAAAACTGTTTTTT. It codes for CATSRDGGFNEKLFF.

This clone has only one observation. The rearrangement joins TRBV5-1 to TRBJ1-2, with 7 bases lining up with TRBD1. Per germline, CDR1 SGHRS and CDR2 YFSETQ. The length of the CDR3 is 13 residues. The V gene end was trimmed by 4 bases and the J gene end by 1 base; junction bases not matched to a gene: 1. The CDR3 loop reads CASSRDSNYGYTF. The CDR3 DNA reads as TGCGCCAGCAGCAGGGACAGTAACTATGGCTACACCTTC.

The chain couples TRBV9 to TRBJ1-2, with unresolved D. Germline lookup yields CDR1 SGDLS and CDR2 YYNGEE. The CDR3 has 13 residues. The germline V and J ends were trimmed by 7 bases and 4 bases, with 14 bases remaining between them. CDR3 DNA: TGTGCCAGCGAGAGGGTGATACCCTATGGCTACACCTTC. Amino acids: CASERVIPYGYTF.

The CDR3 DNA is TGTGCCAGCAGCCTGACAGGGAGCATTCATGGCTACACCTTC. As protein: CASSLTGSIHGYTF. This chain links TRBV6-5 with TRBJ1-2; 7 bases agree with TRBD1. V was pared by 6 bases and J by 6 bases, with 10 bases of the junction left unmatched. CDR3 size: 14 residues. Per the germline V gene, CDR1 is MNHEY and CDR2 is SVGAGI.

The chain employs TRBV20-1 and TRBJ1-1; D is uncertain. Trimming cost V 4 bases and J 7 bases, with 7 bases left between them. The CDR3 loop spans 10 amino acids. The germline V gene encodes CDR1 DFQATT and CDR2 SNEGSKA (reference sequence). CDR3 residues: CSAIRGEAFF. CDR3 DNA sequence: TGCAGTGCTATTCGGGGTGAAGCTTTCTTT.

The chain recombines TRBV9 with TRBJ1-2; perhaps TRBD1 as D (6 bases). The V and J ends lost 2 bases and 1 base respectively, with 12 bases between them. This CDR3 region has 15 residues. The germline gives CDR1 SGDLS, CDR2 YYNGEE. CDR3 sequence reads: CASSVMDSVNYGYTF. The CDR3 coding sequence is TGTGCCAGCAGCGTGATGGACAGCGTTAACTATGGCTACACCTTC.

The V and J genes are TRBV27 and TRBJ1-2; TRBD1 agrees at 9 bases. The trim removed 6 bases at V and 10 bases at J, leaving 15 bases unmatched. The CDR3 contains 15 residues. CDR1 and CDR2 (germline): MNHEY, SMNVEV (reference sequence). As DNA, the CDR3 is TGTGCCAGCAGAAAAATTACGGGACAGGGAGGCTCCTACACCTTC. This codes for CASRKITGQGGSYTF.

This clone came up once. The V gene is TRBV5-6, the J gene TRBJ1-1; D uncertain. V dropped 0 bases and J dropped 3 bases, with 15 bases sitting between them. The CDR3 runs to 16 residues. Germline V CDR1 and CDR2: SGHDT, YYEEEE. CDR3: CASSLGSGPRYTEAFF. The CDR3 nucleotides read TGTGCCAGCAGCTTGGGAAGTGGCCCCAGGTACACTGAAGCTTTCTTT.

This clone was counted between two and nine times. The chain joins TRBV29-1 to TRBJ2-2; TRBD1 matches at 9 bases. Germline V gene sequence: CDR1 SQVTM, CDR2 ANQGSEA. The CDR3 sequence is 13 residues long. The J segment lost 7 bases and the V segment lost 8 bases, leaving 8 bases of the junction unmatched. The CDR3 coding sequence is TGCAGCTTCGGACAGGGGCAAGGCGGGGAGCTGTTTTTT. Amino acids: CSFGQGQGGELFF.

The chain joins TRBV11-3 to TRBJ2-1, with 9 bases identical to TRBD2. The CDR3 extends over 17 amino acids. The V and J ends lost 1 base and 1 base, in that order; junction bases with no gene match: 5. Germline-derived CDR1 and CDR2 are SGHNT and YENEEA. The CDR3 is CASSLVGGGASYNEQFF. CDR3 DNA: TGTGCCAGCAGCTTAGTGGGCGGGGGGGCTTCCTACAATGAGCAGTTCTTC.

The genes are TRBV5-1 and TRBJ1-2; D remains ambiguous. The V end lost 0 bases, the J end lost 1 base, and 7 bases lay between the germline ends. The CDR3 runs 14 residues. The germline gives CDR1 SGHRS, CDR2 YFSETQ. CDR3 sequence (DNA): TGCGCCAGCAGCTTGGATGGCAATAACTATGGCTACACCTTC. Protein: CASSLDGNNYGYTF.

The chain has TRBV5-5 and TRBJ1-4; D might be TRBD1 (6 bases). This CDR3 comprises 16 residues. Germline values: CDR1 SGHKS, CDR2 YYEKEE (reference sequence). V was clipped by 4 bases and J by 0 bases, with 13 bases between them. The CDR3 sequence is CASSLGTLATNEKLFF. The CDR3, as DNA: TGTGCCAGCAGCCTCGGGACACTCGCAACTAATGAAAAACTGTTTTTT.

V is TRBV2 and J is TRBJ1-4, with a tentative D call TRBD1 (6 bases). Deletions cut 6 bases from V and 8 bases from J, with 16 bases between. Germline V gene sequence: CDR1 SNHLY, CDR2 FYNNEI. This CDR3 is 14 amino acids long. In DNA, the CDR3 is TGTGCCAGCAGGTTGACAGGCCAGGGGGAAAAACTGTTTTTT. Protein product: CASRLTGQGEKLFF.

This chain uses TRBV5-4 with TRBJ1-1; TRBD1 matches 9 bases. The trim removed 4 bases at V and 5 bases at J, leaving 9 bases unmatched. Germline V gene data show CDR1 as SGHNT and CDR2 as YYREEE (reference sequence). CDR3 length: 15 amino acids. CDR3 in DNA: TGTGCCAGCAGCCTCCAGGACAGGGGCCGGACTGAAGCTTTCTTT. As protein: CASSLQDRGRTEAFF.